A selection of T cell receptor beta chains follows, all from one sample in a study of lymphopenia after photon versus proton radiotherapy. TCRdb's copy holds only in-frame clones and misses some; the assay was immunoSEQ multiplex PCR. The sample lists some 55,000 clones, approximately 86% occurring once. Here the sequenced sample was peripheral blood, taken from a patient treated with photon-based radiotherapy. These receptors came from a man aged 35-49 years with gastric cancer. Both conserved end residues are part of each CDR3.

>TRBJ2-5|TRBV7-9
CASSSSGTGSQETQYF
>TRBJ2-7|TRBV5-1
CASSLGQGPYEQYF
>TRBJ1-2|TRBV28
CASRSGGMDGYTF
>TRBJ1-6|TRBV15
CATSREGISPTPLHF
>TRBJ2-5|TRBV9
CASPVGASGTNFVKETQYF
>TRBJ1-1|TRBV29-1
CSVNTPGTVNTEAFF
>TRBJ2-4|TRBV30
CAWSNPGYQVDIQYF
>TRBJ1-3|TRBV2
CASSGGLSSGNTIYF
>TRBJ1-1|TRBV5-1
CASSLDSGTGATFF
>TRBJ2-7|TRBV5-6
CASSSFPRDSYEQYF
>TRBJ1-6|TRBV5-5
CASSPSSGTGGSPLHF
>TRBJ2-3|TRBV29-1
CSVETYRGSSTDTQYF
>TRBJ2-4|TRBV2
CASVGRGDIQYF
>TRBJ2-7|TRBV2
CASGLGQGREQYF
>TRBJ1-4|TRBV25-1
CASSEEGPGEKLFF
>TRBJ2-3|TRBV5-6
CASSLRAASTDTQYF
>TRBJ1-2|TRBV9
CASSPDGHPNYGYTF